The rows below give T cell receptor beta chains drawn from one sample of a study of blood T cell repertoires in COVID-19. The protocol was immunoSEQ multiplex PCR, while the TCRdb copy is restricted to in-frame clones and leaves out a portion. Altogether roughly 340,000 clones are present, 80% to 90% being singletons, with the ten largest covering around 3%. Sequences were obtained from peripheral blood. Receptor source: a woman in her thirties with COVID-19, enrolled during active disease. Each CDR3 is given with its conserved first and last residue. D genes are given only for firm matches. Clone size is shown for a subset of rows, as once, few, many or a class of expanded clone.

clone_size	j_call	d_call	v_call	cdr3_nt	cdr3_aa
NA	TRBJ2-3	TRBD2	TRBV12-5	TGTGCTAGTGGTTTGGTTCTTGCCTCCGGGAGCGGGGCACAAACAAATAGCACAGATACGCAGTATTTT	CASGLVLASGSGAQTNSTDTQYF
few	TRBJ1-2	NA	TRBV28	TGTGCCAGCCTGGACACTGGCTATGGCTACACCTTC	CASLDTGYGYTF
NA	TRBJ2-3	TRBD2	TRBV19	TGTGCCAGTAGCCCGGGAAGCGGGGGATACCTCACAGATACGCAGTATTTT	CASSPGSGGYLTDTQYF
NA	TRBJ1-3	NA	TRBV28	TGTGCCAGCAGCTTACTGACAGGAGACACCATATATTTT	CASSLLTGDTIYF
NA	TRBJ1-2	TRBD1	TRBV3-1/TRBV3-2	TGTGCCAGCAGCCCGGGACAGGGGGCTGACTGGGCCTTC	CASSPGQGADWAF
NA	TRBJ2-1	TRBD2	TRBV9	TGTGCCAGCAGCACCTCGGCGGGGGGTACCCTCTACAATGAGCAGTTCTTC	CASSTSAGGTLYNEQFF
NA	TRBJ1-6	NA	TRBV6-5	TGTGCCAGCAGTTACTCCTCTGGGGCCCAAAATTCACCCCTCCACTTT	CASSYSSGAQNSPLHF
NA	TRBJ1-3	NA	TRBV27	TGTGCCAGCAGTTCGGCGGGTACAAGGCACTCTGGAAACACCATATATTTT	CASSSAGTRHSGNTIYF
NA	TRBJ2-1	NA	TRBV11-3	TGTGCCAGCAGCTTTTCGGGGTGGGGTGACAATGAGCAGTTCTTC	CASSFSGWGDNEQFF
NA	TRBJ1-2	NA	TRBV19	TGTGCCAGTAGTGCCCGTCGGGGGAATGGCTACACCTTC	CASSARRGNGYTF
NA	TRBJ2-2	TRBD2	TRBV6-2/TRBV6-3	TGTGCCAGCAGTTACTCGAAACTAGCGGGGAGTGCGAACACCGGGGAGCTGTTTTTT	CASSYSKLAGSANTGELFF
NA	TRBJ2-1	TRBD2	TRBV2	TGTGCCAGCGGGAGCGGGGGGGGACACAATGAGCAGTTCTTC	CASGSGGGHNEQFF
NA	TRBJ1-1	NA	TRBV19	TGTGCCAGTAGTACGACAGGCCGGGGCACTGAAGCTTTCTTT	CASSTTGRGTEAFF
NA	TRBJ1-2	NA	TRBV4-3	TGCGCCAGCAGCCAAGATATTTTGGCAGGGCGTACCTTC	CASSQDILAGRTF
NA	TRBJ1-1	TRBD1	TRBV5-1	TGCGCCAGCAGCCCCCGACAGGGGGCAGCCACTGAAGCTTTCTTT	CASSPRQGAATEAFF
NA	TRBJ2-3	TRBD1	TRBV12-3/TRBV12-4	TGTGCCAGCAGCAAGGGACAGGGAGATACGCAGTATTTT	CASSKGQGDTQYF
NA	TRBJ2-7	TRBD1	TRBV5-1	TGCGCCAGCAGCCTAGGACAGGGTGTCAGCGAGCAGTACTTC	CASSLGQGVSEQYF
NA	TRBJ2-1	TRBD1	TRBV27	TGTGCCAGCAGTTTATGGGACAGCACATACAATGAGCAGTTCTTC	CASSLWDSTYNEQFF
NA	TRBJ2-1	NA	TRBV9	TGTGCCAGCAGCGTAGAGGGTGGAGGGGTCCTCGATGAGCAGTTCTTC	CASSVEGGGVLDEQFF
NA	TRBJ1-1	NA	TRBV4-1	TGCGCCAGCAGCCAAGATGCAGGGGTGACTGAAGCTTTCTTT	CASSQDAGVTEAFF
NA	TRBJ2-2	NA	TRBV25-1	TGTGCCAGCAGTGAACAGAACACCGGGGAGCTGTTTTTT	CASSEQNTGELFF
NA	TRBJ2-7	TRBD1	TRBV28	TGTGCCAGCAGATCGGGGACAGGGGCTCTCTACGAGCAGTACTTC	CASRSGTGALYEQYF
NA	TRBJ1-1	NA	TRBV7-2	TGTGCCAGCAGCTTAGGGCGGGGCCCGAACACTGAAGCTTTCTTT	CASSLGRGPNTEAFF
NA	TRBJ2-5	TRBD2	TRBV7-2	TGTGCCAGCAGCTTAGCTGGGACTAGCGGGAGTCCGGAGACCCAGTACTTC	CASSLAGTSGSPETQYF
NA	TRBJ2-1	NA	TRBV6-5	TGTGCCAGCAGTTGGAGCGGAGGGCTCTACAATGAGCAGTTCTTC	CASSWSGGLYNEQFF
NA	TRBJ2-7	TRBD1	TRBV27	TGTGCCAGCAGTCTCCTGGACAGGGGTGGGCACGAGCAGTACTTC	CASSLLDRGGHEQYF
NA	TRBJ1-2	NA	TRBV7-2	TGTGCCAGCAGCTTAGACTGGCCGGGGTATGGCTACACCTTC	CASSLDWPGYGYTF
NA	TRBJ2-3	NA	TRBV3-1/TRBV3-2	TGTGCCAGCAGCCAGCAAGGGGCGGATACGCAGTATTTT	CASSQQGADTQYF
NA	TRBJ2-2	TRBD2	TRBV5-4	TGTGCCAGCAGCTTGTTGCGGGGGGCCGAAACCGGGGAGCTGTTTTTT	CASSLLRGAETGELFF
NA	TRBJ1-4	TRBD1	TRBV7-8	TGTGCCAGCAGCCAACGGACAGGGGCTAATGAAAAACTGTTTTTT	CASSQRTGANEKLFF
NA	TRBJ2-3	NA	TRBV7-9	TGTGCCAGCAGCCCAAAACCCGGGACTCATTCCTATACGCAGTATTTT	CASSPKPGTHSYTQYF
NA	TRBJ2-1	NA	TRBV21-1	TGTGCCAGCAGCATACGACAGCACAATGAGCAGTTCTTC	CASSIRQHNEQFF
once	TRBJ2-2	TRBD1	TRBV27	TGTGCCAGCAGGCGGGGACAGGGAAAACTACCGAACACCGGGGAGCTGTTTTTT	CASRRGQGKLPNTGELFF
NA	TRBJ1-5	TRBD1	TRBV7-8	TGTGCCAGCAGCTCGCATGTAGGGACAGCAATCGAGCCCCAGCATTTT	CASSSHVGTAIEPQHF
NA	TRBJ2-3	TRBD2	TRBV19	TGTGCCAGTAGTATCGGTCGGGGGGGCACAGATACGCAGTATTTT	CASSIGRGGTDTQYF
once	TRBJ1-2	TRBD1	TRBV10-3	TGTGCCATCAGTGAGTCCGGACAGGGGGCGCGGGGCTACACCTTC	CAISESGQGARGYTF
NA	TRBJ2-1	TRBD2	TRBV6-6	TGTGCCAGCAGTCGAACAGGGACTAGCGGGAGGGCCAATGAGCAGTTCTTC	CASSRTGTSGRANEQFF
NA	TRBJ1-1	NA	TRBV12-3/TRBV12-4	TGTGCCAGCAGTCCAATGCGAAACACTGAAGCTTTCTTT	CASSPMRNTEAFF
NA	TRBJ2-2	TRBD2	TRBV4-2	TGTGCCAGCAGCCATACTAGCGAATCCGGGGAGCTGTTTTTT	CASSHTSESGELFF
NA	TRBJ1-1	NA	TRBV7-8	TGTGCCAGCAGCCGAAACCAGGGCCCAGGCACTGAAGCTTTCTTT	CASSRNQGPGTEAFF
NA	TRBJ2-2	TRBD1	TRBV6-1	TGTGCCAGCAGTGCTGGACAGGGTTGGAACACCGGGGAGCTGTTTTTT	CASSAGQGWNTGELFF
NA	TRBJ2-3	NA	TRBV7-2	TGTGCCAGCACCCCGGGTGGCGGGCTAGGGGATACGCAGTATTTT	CASTPGGGLGDTQYF
many	TRBJ1-6	NA	TRBV6-5	TGTGCCAGCAGACAACTCAGGAATTCACCCCTCCACTTT	CASRQLRNSPLHF
NA	TRBJ2-1	TRBD2	TRBV5-8	TGTGCCAGCAGCTTGGGTGGACTAGCGGGAGCCCACAATGAGCAGTTCTTC	CASSLGGLAGAHNEQFF
NA	TRBJ1-1	NA	TRBV29-1	TGCAGCGTTGATACGTACGGGGAAACTGAAGCTTTCTTT	CSVDTYGETEAFF
NA	TRBJ2-7	TRBD1	TRBV19	TGTGCCAGTAGTAACAGGGGGAGCTCCTACGAGCAGTACTTC	CASSNRGSSYEQYF
NA	TRBJ1-5	NA	TRBV5-5	TGTGCCAGCAGCCGTCAGGGCGGTCGCCTTGATCAGCCCCAGCATTTT	CASSRQGGRLDQPQHF
NA	TRBJ2-1	TRBD2	TRBV30	TGTGCCTGGAGTGCCGGGAGGACCTACAATGAGCAGTTCTTC	CAWSAGRTYNEQFF
few	TRBJ2-1	NA	TRBV7-2	TGTGCCAGCAGCTTAACCGGGACTTTCAGTCAGGATGAGCAGTTCTTC	CASSLTGTFSQDEQFF
NA	TRBJ2-3	TRBD2	TRBV5-1	TGCGCCAGCAGCATGAGGGGGGCATCAAGCGGGAGGGCGCCAGATACGCAGTATTTT	CASSMRGASSGRAPDTQYF
NA	TRBJ2-2	NA	TRBV21-1	TGTGCCAGCAGCAAAAGGTGGCGGACTAGCGGGCCCCTGTCCGGGGAGCTGTTTTTT	CASSKRWRTSGPLSGELFF
once	TRBJ1-1	NA	TRBV4-3	TGCGCCAGCAGCCAAGCCAGGTCCACTGAAGCTTTCTTT	CASSQARSTEAFF
NA	TRBJ1-2	NA	TRBV4-3	TGCGCCAGCAGCCGAGAAAGGACAGTTAACTATGGCTACACCTTC	CASSRERTVNYGYTF
NA	TRBJ1-1	NA	TRBV5-6	TGTGCCAGCAGCTTGCTGACAATTGGGGCCCTAGGGACTGAAGCTTTCTTT	CASSLLTIGALGTEAFF
once	TRBJ2-2	TRBD1	TRBV4-2	TGTGCCAGCACGCGACAGGGGGGGACCGGGGAGCTGTTTTTT	CASTRQGGTGELFF
NA	TRBJ1-5	TRBD1	TRBV6-1	TGTGCCAGCAGTGGAGGTTACCCAGGGGGAGGTCAGCCCCAGCATTTT	CASSGGYPGGGQPQHF
NA	TRBJ1-2	NA	TRBV28	TGTGCCAGCAGTTCCCCGGGTGGCTACACCTTC	CASSSPGGYTF
NA	TRBJ1-1	TRBD1	TRBV18	TGTGCCAGCTCACCACGAACAGGGGAGAACACTGAAGCTTTCTTT	CASSPRTGENTEAFF